This TCR beta chain came from a study of T cell repertoires in ileal Crohn's disease. Stated time point: neoterminal ileum biopsy at postoperative endoscopy, about 6 months after surgery. TCRdb's table, derived via immunoSEQ multiplex PCR, lists solely in-frame clones and lacks some. Of over 10,000 clones in the sample, around 80% were seen once. V was cut by 4 bases and J by 5 bases, with 15 bases left in between. Germline V gene sequence: CDR1 SEHNR, CDR2 FQNEAQ (reference sequence). CDR3 length: 14 amino acids. The chain employs TRBV7-9 and TRBJ2-7, with a weak D call TRBD2 (6 bases). Material: ileal tissue. The receptor was isolated from an adult with Crohn's disease. The CDR3 loop reads CASSWGGKIDEQYF. CDR3 coding DNA: TGTGCCAGCAGCTGGGGCGGGAAAATCGACGAGCAGTACTTC.